These T cell receptor beta chains were read from a single sample in a study of Tregs in tolerant kidney transplant recipients. The protocol was immunoSEQ multiplex PCR, while the TCRdb copy is restricted to in-frame clones and leaves out a portion. This repertoire shows tens of thousands of clones, about 89% found once; its top ten account for around 0.4%. The sample consisted of CD4+ T cells from blood, taken before the transplant. Receptors were obtained from a human donor who received a combined kidney and bone marrow transplant. CDR3s include the opening cysteine and the closing phenylalanine or tryptophan. D genes are given only for firm matches. Clone size is stated in some rows and not others, as once, few, many or a class when expanded.

TGTGCCAGCAGCTTGAGCAGGGGTGGGAGTGAAAAACTGTTTTTT	CASSLSRGGSEKLFF	-	TRBV5-8	TRBJ1-4	few
TGTGCCAGCAGCTTAGAAGGGGCAAGCACTGAAGCTTTCTTT	CASSLEGASTEAFF	-	TRBV11-2	TRBJ1-1	-
TGTGCCAGCAGTTTAATACCTAGCGGAAGCACAGATACGCAGTATTTT	CASSLIPSGSTDTQYF	TRBD2	TRBV27	TRBJ2-3	-
TGCGCCAGCAGCTTCGGGGACTCAGATACGCAGTATTTT	CASSFGDSDTQYF	-	TRBV5-1	TRBJ2-3	-
TGTGCCAGCAGCTTAGGACTGAAGAACACTGAAGCTTTCTTT	CASSLGLKNTEAFF	-	TRBV11-2	TRBJ1-1	-
TGTGCCAGCAGTTCGCGGGTAACCTACGAGCAGTACTTC	CASSSRVTYEQYF	-	TRBV27	TRBJ2-7	-
TGTGCCAGCGGGCTAGCGGGAGTGAATGAGCAGTTCTTC	CASGLAGVNEQFF	TRBD2	TRBV2	TRBJ2-1	-
TGCAGCGTTGAAGCTTGGGGCCGAACAGATACGCAGTATTTT	CSVEAWGRTDTQYF	-	TRBV29-1	TRBJ2-3	-
TGTGCCAGCAGTTCTCCATCCGACAGGTATTACGAGCAGTACTTC	CASSSPSDRYYEQYF	-	TRBV28	TRBJ2-7	-
TGCGCCAGCAGCTTCGGCAGGGAGGGGACTGAAGCTTTCTTT	CASSFGREGTEAFF	-	TRBV5-1	TRBJ1-1	-
TGCGCCAGCAGCTTGGCCCCAGGGAAAGAGACCCAGTACTTC	CASSLAPGKETQYF	-	TRBV5-1	TRBJ2-5	-
TGTGCCAGCTCGCCTCCGGGACTAGCGGGAGCCGGTGAGCAGTTCTTC	CASSPPGLAGAGEQFF	TRBD2	TRBV18	TRBJ2-1	-
TGTGCCAGCAGATCCGGGGACTTCAACACCGGGGAGCTGTTTTTT	CASRSGDFNTGELFF	-	TRBV6-5	TRBJ2-2	-
TGCGCCAGCAGCTTACAGGGTATGGGCACTGAAGCTTTCTTT	CASSLQGMGTEAFF	-	TRBV5-1	TRBJ1-1	-
TGTGCCAGCAGACAGGGGGCCACTGGGGCCAACGTCCTGACTTTC	CASRQGATGANVLTF	TRBD1	TRBV27	TRBJ2-6	-
TGTGCCAGCAGGTTGGCGTCCCCGGGCACCGGGGAGCTGTTTTTT	CASRLASPGTGELFF	-	TRBV7-9	TRBJ2-2	-
TGTGCCAGCAGCTTAAGCGGGAGTGCCTACGAGCAGTACTTC	CASSLSGSAYEQYF	TRBD2	TRBV7-2	TRBJ2-7	-
TGCGCCAGCAGCTTGGGGGCAGGGCCTAATGAAAAACTGTTTTTT	CASSLGAGPNEKLFF	-	TRBV5-1	TRBJ1-4	-
TGTGCCAGCAGCTCACATACGAACACTGAAGCTTTCTTT	CASSSHTNTEAFF	-	TRBV11-3	TRBJ1-1	-
TGTGCCAGCGGGAGTCTCGACGAGCAGTACTTC	CASGSLDEQYF	-	TRBV7-9	TRBJ2-7	-
TGTGCCACCCAGCGGTTACCGACAGATACGCAGTATTTT	CATQRLPTDTQYF	-	TRBV6-6	TRBJ2-3	-
TGCGCCAGCAGCCCGAGCGGGGTTGCCTACAATGAGCAGTTCTTC	CASSPSGVAYNEQFF	TRBD2	TRBV5-1	TRBJ2-1	-
TGTGCCAGCAGCCGTGGGACAGGGGGCCATCAGCCCCAGCATTTT	CASSRGTGGHQPQHF	TRBD1	TRBV2	TRBJ1-5	once
TGTGCCAGCAGCGTAGAGGACAGGGCTGGAAACACCATATATTTT	CASSVEDRAGNTIYF	TRBD1	TRBV9	TRBJ1-3	-
TGTGCCAGCAGCTTAACCAAGACAGGATACAATGAGCAGTTCTTC	CASSLTKTGYNEQFF	-	TRBV7-8	TRBJ2-1	-
TGTGCCATCAGTGAGGACAGGGGTGGGGGCTATGGCTACACCTTC	CAISEDRGGGYGYTF	TRBD1	TRBV10-3	TRBJ1-2	-
TGTGCCAGCAATGCCGGGACTAGCGGCAACAATGAGCAGTTCTTC	CASNAGTSGNNEQFF	TRBD2	TRBV2	TRBJ2-1	once
TGTGCCAGCAGCGCATGGACAGGGGGAGGCTCTGGAAACACCATATATTTT	CASSAWTGGGSGNTIYF	TRBD1	TRBV7-9	TRBJ1-3	once
TGTGCCAGCAGTGAGCCGGTGAACACTGAAGCTTTCTTT	CASSEPVNTEAFF	-	TRBV6-1	TRBJ1-1	-
TGTGCCAGCAGCTTGTATGGTGCCAGCTCCTACAATGAGCAGTTCTTC	CASSLYGASSYNEQFF	-	TRBV7-3	TRBJ2-1	-
TGTGCCAGCAGCCAAGGACAGTGGAACACTGAAGCTTTCTTT	CASSQGQWNTEAFF	-	TRBV5-8	TRBJ1-1	-
TGTGCCAGCAGCAAGACAGGGTACGAGCAGTACTTC	CASSKTGYEQYF	TRBD1	TRBV28	TRBJ2-7	-
TGCAGCGTTGAAGTTAATTGGCAGGAGGGTGAGACCCAGTACTTC	CSVEVNWQEGETQYF	-	TRBV29-1	TRBJ2-5	-
TGTGCCAGCAGTTTATGGTCTAGCGGGGCCTACGAGCAGTACTTC	CASSLWSSGAYEQYF	TRBD2	TRBV27	TRBJ2-7	-
TGCGCCAGCAGCTTACAGGGGGCCGACACTGAAGCTTTCTTT	CASSLQGADTEAFF	TRBD1	TRBV5-1	TRBJ1-1	-
TGTGCCAGCAGTTTAAAGTGGGACAGCCGTTATAGCAATCAGCCCCAGCATTTT	CASSLKWDSRYSNQPQHF	TRBD1	TRBV27	TRBJ1-5	-
TGTGCCTTGGGGGGGGCCATCCCTTACAATGAGCAGTTCTTC	CALGGAIPYNEQFF	-	TRBV30	TRBJ2-1	-
TGCGCCAGCAGCTTTGGCGGGATTGGCGAGCAGTACTTC	CASSFGGIGEQYF	-	TRBV5-1	TRBJ2-7	-
TGTGCCAGTAGTATCCTAGCGGGAGTAGGAGATACGCAGTATTTT	CASSILAGVGDTQYF	TRBD2	TRBV19	TRBJ2-3	-